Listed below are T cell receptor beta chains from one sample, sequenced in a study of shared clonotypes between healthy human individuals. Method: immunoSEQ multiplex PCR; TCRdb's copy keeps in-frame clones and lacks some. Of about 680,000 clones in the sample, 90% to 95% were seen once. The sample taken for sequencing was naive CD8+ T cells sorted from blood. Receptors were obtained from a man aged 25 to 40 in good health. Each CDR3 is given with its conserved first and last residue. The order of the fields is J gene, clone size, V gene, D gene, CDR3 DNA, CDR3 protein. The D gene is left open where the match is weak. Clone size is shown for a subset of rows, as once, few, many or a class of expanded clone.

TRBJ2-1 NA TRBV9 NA TGTGCCAGCACCGAGGGGGGCGCGGACCATGAGCAGTTCTTC CASTEGGADHEQFF
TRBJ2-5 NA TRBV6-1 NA TGTGCCAGTAACAGGGACCTCCCTAAAGAGACCCAGTACTTC CASNRDLPKETQYF
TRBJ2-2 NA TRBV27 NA TGTGCCAGCAGTTTCTCGACAGCGAACACCGGGGAGCTGTTTTTT CASSFSTANTGELFF
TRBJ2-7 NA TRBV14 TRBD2 TGTGCCAGCAGCCCCCTGGGGGGGTCCTACGAGCAGTACTTC CASSPLGGSYEQYF
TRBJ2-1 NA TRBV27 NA TGTGCCAGCAGTTCCACCCTCCGGGAGACCTACAATGAGCAGTTCTTC CASSSTLRETYNEQFF
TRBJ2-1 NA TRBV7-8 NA TGTGCCAGCAGGGGGGAGGGACAGCCAAACAATGAGCAGTTCTTC CASRGEGQPNNEQFF
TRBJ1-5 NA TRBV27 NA TGTGCCAGCAGTTTATTAGGCAGAGCCTCAAATCAGCCCCAGCATTTT CASSLLGRASNQPQHF
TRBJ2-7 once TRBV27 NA TGTGCCAGCAGTTTACGGACAGACGCCTACGAGCAGTACTTC CASSLRTDAYEQYF
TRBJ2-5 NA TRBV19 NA TGTGCCAGTAGTACCGGGGAGCGAGGGAGGATGCTGGTCCAAGAGACCCAGTACTTC CASSTGERGRMLVQETQYF
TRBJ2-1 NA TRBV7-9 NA TGTGCCAGCAGGGACAGGGAGGGCCGCTCCTACAATGAGCAGTTCTTC CASRDREGRSYNEQFF
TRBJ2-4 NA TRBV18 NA TGTGCCAGCTCACCAGGGCAGATCGTCAAAAACATTCAGTACTTC CASSPGQIVKNIQYF
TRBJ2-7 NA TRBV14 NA TGTGCCAGCAGCGACTCGGGGGTTTTGTACGAGCAGTACTTC CASSDSGVLYEQYF
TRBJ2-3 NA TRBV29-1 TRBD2 TGCAGCGTGCCTACGGGACTAGCGGGAGTTCAGAAGTTGGATACGCAGTATTTT CSVPTGLAGVQKLDTQYF
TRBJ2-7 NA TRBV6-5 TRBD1 TGTGCCAGCAGTCCGGGACAGGGAGGCGAGCAGTACTTC CASSPGQGGEQYF
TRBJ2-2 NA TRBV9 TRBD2 TGTGCCAGCAGCACACTAGCGGGAGATTTAGGGGAGCTGTTTTTT CASSTLAGDLGELFF
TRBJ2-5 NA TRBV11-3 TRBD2 TGTGCCAGCAGCCTCCGACTAGCGGGAGGCCAAGAGACCCAGTACTTC CASSLRLAGGQETQYF
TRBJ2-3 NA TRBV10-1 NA TGCGCCAGCAGTGACCTTCGAGGTGTTGGCGGAACTACCACAGATACGCAGTATTTT CASSDLRGVGGTTTDTQYF
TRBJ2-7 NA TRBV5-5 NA TGTGCCAGCAGCAATATGAATGGGACCGGGAAAACCTACGAGCAGTACTTC CASSNMNGTGKTYEQYF
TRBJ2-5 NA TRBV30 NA TGTGCCTGGAGTGTTTCCGGAGAGACCCAGTACTTC CAWSVSGETQYF
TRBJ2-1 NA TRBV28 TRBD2 TGTGCCAGCAGGCGAGCGGGAGCCTCCTACAATGAGCAGTTCTTC CASRRAGASYNEQFF
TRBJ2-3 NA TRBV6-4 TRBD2 TGTGCCAGCAGTGAAGCGGGAGACACAGATACGCAGTATTTT CASSEAGDTDTQYF
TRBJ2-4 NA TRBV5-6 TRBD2 TGTGCCAGCAGCTTGGACAGAGCGGGAGTTCGCGCCAAAAACATTCAGTACTTC CASSLDRAGVRAKNIQYF
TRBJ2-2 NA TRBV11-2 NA TGTGCCAGCAGCTTCCAAGCCGGTGTGCTGTTTTTT CASSFQAGVLFF
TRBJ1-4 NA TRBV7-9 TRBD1 TGTGCCAGCAGCCTAAGAGGACAGGGGGCGGATAATGAAAAACTGTTTTTT CASSLRGQGADNEKLFF
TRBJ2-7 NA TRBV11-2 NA TGTGCCAGCAGCTTAGACCTGTCCGAGCAGTACTTC CASSLDLSEQYF
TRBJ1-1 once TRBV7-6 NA TGTGCCAGCAGCTTAGTACCCCAGGAGGGAGCTTTCTTT CASSLVPQEGAFF
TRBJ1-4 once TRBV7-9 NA TGTGCCAGCAGCTCCAATCGACAGGCGGGGGGTACGAAACTGTTTTTT CASSSNRQAGGTKLFF
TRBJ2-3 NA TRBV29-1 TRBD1 TGCAGCGTTGAATTTCCAGGGGGCATAGCCCCTAGCACAGATACGCAGTATTTT CSVEFPGGIAPSTDTQYF
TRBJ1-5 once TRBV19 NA TGTGCCAGTAGTATAGGTCTCTCTCTCAATCAGCCCCAGCATTTT CASSIGLSLNQPQHF
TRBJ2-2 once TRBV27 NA TGTGCCAGCAGTTCTACAGGGTACGTCGGGGAGCTGTTTTTT CASSSTGYVGELFF
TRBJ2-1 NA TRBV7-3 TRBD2 TGTGCCAGCAGCCCGGGACTAGCGGCCTACAATGAGCAGTTCTTC CASSPGLAAYNEQFF
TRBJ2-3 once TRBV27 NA TGTGCCAGCAGTGAAGACAACTATCAGGCAGATACGCAGTATTTT CASSEDNYQADTQYF
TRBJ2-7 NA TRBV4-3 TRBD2 TGCGCCAGCAGCCAAGAGGTCCGTCTAGCGGAAAGCTCCTACGAGCAGTACTTC CASSQEVRLAESSYEQYF
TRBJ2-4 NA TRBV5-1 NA TGCGCCAGCAGCTCCGACCCAAAAAACATTCAGTACTTC CASSSDPKNIQYF
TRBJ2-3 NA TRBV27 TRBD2 TGTGCCAGCAGCAACATCGAGCCGAGCGGGGAGGGCGCAGATACGCAGTATTTT CASSNIEPSGEGADTQYF
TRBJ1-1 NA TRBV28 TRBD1 TGTGCCAGCAGTTTCCCCCCGGGCAGGGGGCAAGCTGAAGCTTTCTTT CASSFPPGRGQAEAFF
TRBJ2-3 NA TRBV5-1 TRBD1 TGCGCCAGCAGCTTGGGAGGACAGGGTAACCCAGATACGCAGTATTTT CASSLGGQGNPDTQYF
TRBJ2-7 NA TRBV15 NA TGTGCCACCAGCAGGTCCCGGGGGAGCTCCTACGAGCAGTACTTC CATSRSRGSSYEQYF
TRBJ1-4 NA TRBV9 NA TGTGCCAGCAGCGTAGGAGGGTACCCCTTCGCAACTAATGAAAAACTGTTTTTT CASSVGGYPFATNEKLFF
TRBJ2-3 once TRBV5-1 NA TGCGCCAGCAGCTTATTAGGGAGCGCTTCGTCAGATACGCAGTATTTT CASSLLGSASSDTQYF
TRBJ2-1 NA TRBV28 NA TGTGCCAGCAGTTTCGACCAGCAGTTCTTC CASSFDQQFF
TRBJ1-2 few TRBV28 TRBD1 TGTGCCAGCAGACCGGACAGGGCGGAGGGCTACACCTTC CASRPDRAEGYTF
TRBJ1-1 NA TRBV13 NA TGTGCCAGCAGCGAATACGGTCCACTCACTGAAGCTTTCTTT CASSEYGPLTEAFF
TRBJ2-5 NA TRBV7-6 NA TGTGCCAGCAGCCCAGGGACCGTAGAGACCCAGTACTTC CASSPGTVETQYF